The 19 T cell receptor beta chains presented below share a single source sample, sequenced in a study of monozygotic twins with inflammatory bowel disease. TCRdb re-called the 5' RACE reads and catalogs CDR3 proteins one per entry, DNA excluded. The sample data list approximately 400,000 distinct CDR3 sequences. Sequencing was carried out using blood. Receptors originate from a human donor with ulcerative colitis or Crohn's disease, or a healthy co-twin of an affected twin (not recorded which).

This chain links TRBV12-3 or TRBV12-4 with TRBJ2-6; the D call from TCRdb, TRBD1, cannot be confirmed without DNA. The CDR3 runs 17 residues. CDR3 sequence reads: CASSFGTGTSGANVLTF.

V gene TRBV20-1 combines with J gene TRBJ1-1; TCRdb picks TRBD1, but there is no DNA to check that call. CDR1 and CDR2 (germline): DFQATT, SNEGSKA (reference sequence). CDR3 length: 13 amino acids. CDR3 residues: CSAPGTGHTEAFF.

The rearrangement links TRBV5-5 to TRBJ2-1; TCRdb reports TRBD1, a call that lacks DNA to check it against. This CDR3 contains 14 residues. Germline CDR1 reads SGHKS; CDR2 reads YYEKEE (reference sequence). CDR3 protein: CASSLQTVGNEQFF. Complete variable domain (other parts from reference TRBV5-5 and TRBJ2-1): DAGVTQSPTHLIKTRGQQVTLRCSPISGHKSVSWYQQVLGQGPQFIFQYYEKEERGRGNFPDRFSARQFPNYSSELNVNALLLGDSALYLCASSLQTVGNEQFFGPGTRLTVL.

This rearrangement joins TRBV7-2 to TRBJ2-4; TCRdb's D call of TRBD1 is untestable without DNA. The CDR3 totals 17 residues. The germline CDR1 and CDR2 sequences are SGHTA and FQGNSA. CDR3 amino acids: CASSLYVRQGAKNIQYF.

The chain is built from TRBV6-5 and TRBJ1-1. Germline CDR1 and CDR2: MNHEY and SVGAGI. CDR3 length equals 14 residues. The CDR3 reads CASSYEELGTEAFF.

This chain uses TRBV6-2 or TRBV6-3 with TRBJ1-5; TCRdb proposes TRBD1, but this gene call is untestable without DNA. CDR1 MNHEY and CDR2 SVGEGT come from the germline V gene. The CDR3 loop spans 15 amino acids. This CDR3 is CASSSTPPGDQPQHF.

The chain uses TRBV27 and TRBJ1-5; the TRBD1 assignment by TCRdb is unverifiable without DNA. This CDR3 is built from 13 residues. Germline values: CDR1 MNHEY, CDR2 SMNVEV (reference sequence). CDR3 loop: CASSRGRNQPQHF.

This chain uses TRBV7-2 with TRBJ2-7; TCRdb reports TRBD1, a call that lacks DNA to check it against. The CDR3 sequence is 14 residues long. Per germline, CDR1 SGHTA and CDR2 FQGNSA. The chain's CDR3 is CASSFYRAAYEQYF.

The chain combines TRBV20-1 with TRBJ2-1. The CDR3 contains 16 residues. From germline, CDR1 is DFQATT and CDR2 SNEGSKA (reference sequence). The CDR3 here is CSATPRERTAYNEQFF.

This chain links TRBV27 with TRBJ2-1. Germline lookup yields CDR1 MNHEY and CDR2 SMNVEV (reference sequence). This CDR3 is built from 12 residues. The CDR3 loop reads CASTKNGNEQFF.

CDR3 protein: CASSPDRTPNTEAFF. This chain joins TRBV6-4 and TRBJ1-1. Germline V gene sequence: CDR1 MRHNA, CDR2 SNTAGT. The CDR3 runs to 15 residues.

The chain uses TRBV7-6 and TRBJ2-3. Germline CDR1 is SGHVS and CDR2 is FNYEAQ. This CDR3 has 18 residues. The CDR3 region is CASSSSMLGWGGTDTQYF.

The gene calls are TRBV20-1 and TRBJ2-7; TCRdb outputs TRBD2, but without DNA this stays unchecked. Germline V gene data show CDR1 as DFQATT and CDR2 as SNEGSKA (reference sequence). The CDR3 is 16 amino acids. CDR3 residues: CSAPLPFTSFLNEQYF.

J is TRBJ1-1 and V is TRBV29-1; TCRdb returns TRBD1, unconfirmable since there is no DNA. This CDR3 has 15 residues. Germline-derived CDR1 and CDR2 are SQVTM and ANQGSEA. The CDR3 reads CSAGGGRRTRTEAFF.

The chain combines TRBV3-1 with TRBJ1-4; the D call of TRBD1 rests on TCRdb alone, since no DNA is present to check it. This CDR3 comprises 16 residues. Looked up from germline, CDR1 is LGHDT and CDR2 is YNNKEL (reference sequence). CDR3 region: CASSQQGHATNEKLFF.

V gene TRBV6-1 combines with J gene TRBJ2-2; the TCRdb call, TRBD2, lacks DNA for checking. Germline CDR1 MNHNS, CDR2 SASEGT. This CDR3 is built from 16 residues. This CDR3 is CASLARGTLNTGELFF.

The CDR3 protein is CASSFRTSGALSSGANVLTF. This chain connects TRBV11-1 to TRBJ2-6; lacking DNA, the TRBD2 call made by TCRdb goes unchecked. Looked up from germline, CDR1 is SGHAT and CDR2 is FQDESV (reference sequence). The CDR3 loop spans 20 amino acids. Complete variable domain (other parts from reference TRBV11-1 and TRBJ2-6): EAEVAQSPRYKITEKSQAVAFWCDPISGHATLYWYRQILGQGPELLVQFQDESVVDDSQLPKDRFSAERLKGVDSTLKIQPAELGDSAMYLCASSFRTSGALSSGANVLTFGAGSRLTVL.

The V and J genes are TRBV5-1 and TRBJ2-3; TCRdb picks TRBD1, but there is no DNA to check that call. Germline CDR1 reads SGHRS; CDR2 reads YFSETQ. There are 14 residues in the CDR3. The CDR3 loop reads CASSGGGHTDTQYF.

J is TRBJ2-1 and V is TRBV27; absent DNA, TCRdb's TRBD1 call cannot be checked. The CDR3 is 14 amino acids. Germline V gene data show CDR1 as MNHEY and CDR2 as SMNVEV (reference sequence). CDR3 sequence reads: CASSSRVPYNEQFF.